These 20 T cell receptor beta chains were sequenced from one sample in a study of cytomegalovirus exposure and HLA in healthy donors. PCR used 60 Vbeta primers and 13 Jbeta primers. Measured with immunoSEQ multiplex PCR; TCRdb has only the in-frame clones, and not every one. The sample records 40,000 or so clones, over 90% being singletons. The sample comprised PBMCs. The receptor source for this set is a woman younger than 30 in good health and CMV-seronegative.

This chain uses TRBV7-9 with TRBJ2-7, with TRBD1 matching 8 bases. V gave up 5 bases and J gave up 5 bases; unmatched junction bases: 14. Germline CDR1 SEHNR, CDR2 FQNEAQ (reference sequence). This CDR3 has 16 amino acids. The CDR3 reads CASSPTTGVSANEQYF. The CDR3 DNA follows: TGTGCCAGCAGCCCGACGACAGGGGTGAGCGCGAACGAGCAGTACTTC. The full variable domain, with the rest looked up from reference TRBV7-9 and TRBJ2-7, is DTGVSQNPRHKITKRGQNVTFRCDPISEHNRLYWYRQTLGQGPEFLTYFQNEAQLEKSRLLSDRFSAERPKGSFSTLEIQRTEQGDSAMYLCASSPTTGVSANEQYFGPGTRLTVT.

V gene TRBV9 combines with J gene TRBJ2-2; 7 bases map to TRBD1. The germline CDR1 and CDR2 sequences are SGDLS and YYNGEE. This CDR3 comprises 19 residues. Trimming took 1 base from V and 0 from J; bases not matched to a gene: 12. CDR3 protein: CASSVRDTRQGANTGELFF. The CDR3 region has the DNA TGTGCCAGCAGCGTAAGGGACACTCGCCAGGGGGCGAACACCGGGGAGCTGTTTTTT.

The chain is built from TRBV4-1 and TRBJ2-7; no firm D call. This CDR3 spans 18 amino acids. Germline loops: CDR1 MGHRA, CDR2 YSYEKL. The V end lost 1 base, the J end lost 2 bases, and 21 bases lay between the germline ends. The CDR3: CASSQATPLITLAYEQYF. As DNA, the CDR3 is TGCGCCAGCAGCCAAGCAACTCCACTCATAACGCTGGCCTACGAGCAGTACTTC.

The rearrangement links TRBV19 to TRBJ2-2; D is perhaps TRBD2 (6 bases). CDR3 length equals 18 residues. The V end was cut by 0 bases, the J end by 6 bases, with 20 bases between. The germline V gene has CDR1 LNHDA and CDR2 SQIVND (reference sequence). The CDR3 reads CASSIDSFTGSGSGELFF. The CDR3 DNA reads as TGTGCCAGTAGTATAGATTCCTTTACCGGGAGTGGGTCCGGGGAGCTGTTTTTT.

The chain recombines TRBV19 with TRBJ2-3, with TRBD2 identical over 9 bases. This CDR3 spans 14 amino acids. The trim removed 1 base at V and 6 bases at J, leaving 2 bases unmatched. Germline V gene data show CDR1 as LNHDA and CDR2 as SQIVND (reference sequence). CDR3 in DNA: TGTGCCAGTAGTATAGTGGCGGGAGGGGATACGCAGTATTTT. Protein product: CASSIVAGGDTQYF.

On this clone: This sample also contains other DNA sequences that code for the same CDR3. CDR3 protein: CASSSTYNQPQHF. The CDR3 nucleotides read TGTGCCAGCAGTTCTACTTACAATCAGCCCCAGCATTTT. This sequence joins TRBV6-5 and TRBJ1-5; D is ambiguous. The germline V gene has CDR1 MNHEY and CDR2 SVGAGI. CDR3 length: 13 residues. Trimming took off 4 bases at V and 3 bases at J, with 7 bases between the two ends.

The V and J genes are TRBV19 and TRBJ1-1, with TRBD1 as a possible D gene (6 bases). The germline CDR1 and CDR2 sequences are LNHDA and SQIVND (reference sequence). Trimming shortened V by 7 bases and J by 0 bases, and 12 bases separated the two germline ends. The length of the CDR3 is 14 residues. The CDR3 is CASIKGEVNTEAFF. The DNA of the CDR3 is TGTGCCAGTATCAAGGGGGAAGTGAACACTGAAGCTTTCTTT.

This sequence joins TRBV28 and TRBJ2-7; 9 nucleotides match TRBD1. In germline, CDR1 is MDHEN, CDR2 SYDVKM. CDR3 length equals 16 residues. The V and J ends lost 5 bases and 0 bases, in that order; junction bases with no gene match: 8. The DNA of the CDR3 is TGTGCCAGCAGTCCGCTAGGGACAGGGATCTCCTACGAGCAGTACTTC. Its translation is CASSPLGTGISYEQYF.

The chain employs TRBV12-5 and TRBJ2-1; 7 bases agree with TRBD2. V gave up 2 bases and J gave up 0 bases; unmatched junction bases: 16. This CDR3 region has 20 residues. Germline assignment: CDR1 LGHNT and CDR2 FRNRAP. CDR3 in amino acids: CASGLRQGLIPPHSYNEQFF. The CDR3 DNA is TGTGCTAGTGGTTTGAGGCAGGGACTAATTCCCCCGCACTCCTACAATGAGCAGTTCTTC.

The chain links TRBV27 to TRBJ2-1, with 11 bases fitting TRBD2. V shed 5 bases, J shed 4 bases, and the junction held 7 bases outside the gene matches. Germline CDR1 MNHEY, CDR2 SMNVEV (reference sequence). The CDR3 contains 16 residues. The CDR3 spells CASSPRTSGLYNEQFF. Here the CDR3 DNA reads TGTGCCAGCAGTCCGCGGACTAGCGGGCTTTACAATGAGCAGTTCTTC.

The chain links TRBV9 to TRBJ2-5; 7 bases are a match to TRBD2. This CDR3 is 15 amino acids long. Germline trimming cut 0 bases from V and 1 base from J; bases unmatched to any gene: 3. Looked up from germline, CDR1 is SGDLS and CDR2 is YYNGEE. CDR3 DNA sequence: TGTGCCAGCAGCGTAGGCGGGGGTGTCCAAGAGACCCAGTACTTC. Translating gives CASSVGGGVQETQYF.

This chain joins TRBV15 and TRBJ1-2; D possibly corresponds to TRBD1 (5 bases). This CDR3 region has 13 residues. The V end was cut by 5 bases, the J end by 1 base, with 8 bases between. Germline V gene sequence: CDR1 LNHNV, CDR2 YYDKDF (reference sequence). The CDR3 nucleotides are TGTGCCACCAGCCCGGGGGTTAACTATGGCTACACCTTC. This sequence encodes CATSPGVNYGYTF.

The chain combines TRBV5-8 with TRBJ1-3, with D possibly being TRBD1 (6 bases). Per germline, CDR1 SGHTS and CDR2 YDEGEE. Deletions cut 4 bases from V and 0 bases from J, with 11 bases between. The length of the CDR3 is 15 residues. DNA of the CDR3: TGTGCCAGCAGCGACAGGCGTTACTCTGGAAACACCATATATTTT. Amino acids: CASSDRRYSGNTIYF.

This clone was counted once. The limits of the CDR3 on the DNA are not certain, so only TCRdb's listed CDR3 is given. The chain couples TRBV9 to TRBJ1-5. The CDR3 numbers 21 amino acids, ends counted. Germline V CDR1 and CDR2: SGDLS, YYNGEE. The CDR3 spells CASILGSAAPLGFSCNQPQHF.

The chain joins TRBV9 to TRBJ2-1, with 10 bases aligning to TRBD2. Germline V CDR1 and CDR2: SGDLS, YYNGEE. This CDR3 contains 15 residues. The V gene end was trimmed by 0 bases and the J gene end by 8 bases; junction bases not matched to a gene: 5. CDR3 in amino acids: CASSVGTSGTHEQFF. CDR3 DNA sequence: TGTGCCAGCAGCGTAGGCACTAGCGGGACACATGAGCAGTTCTTC.

The chain employs TRBV19 and TRBJ1-2; possible D gene TRBD1, 5 bases. The V end lost 4 bases, the J end lost 5 bases, and 8 bases lay between the germline ends. This CDR3 contains 12 residues. Germline V gene sequence: CDR1 LNHDA, CDR2 SQIVND (reference sequence). The CDR3 DNA reads TGTGCCAGTAGTAGATCAGGGTATGGCTACACCTTC. It specifies CASSRSGYGYTF.

This rearrangement joins TRBV5-1 to TRBJ2-7; TRBD2 aligns across 8 bases. V shed 4 bases and J 2 bases; nucleotides not matched to a gene: 11. The CDR3 contains 16 residues. Per germline, CDR1 SGHRS and CDR2 YFSETQ. The CDR3 protein is CASSVEASGQTYEQYF. As DNA, the CDR3 is TGCGCCAGCAGCGTTGAGGCTAGCGGGCAAACCTACGAGCAGTACTTC.

This sequence joins TRBV28 and TRBJ1-2; 10 nucleotides line up with TRBD1. Looked up from germline, CDR1 is MDHEN and CDR2 is SYDVKM. CDR3 length: 14 amino acids. V was pared by 6 bases and J by 1 base, with 2 bases of the junction left unmatched. CDR3 in DNA: TGTGCCAGCAGAAGGACAGGGGGTAACTATGGCTACACCTTC. Translated, it gives CASRRTGGNYGYTF.

The rearrangement joins TRBV5-6 to TRBJ2-3; D is undetermined. The CDR3 sequence is 14 residues long. V gave up 0 bases and J gave up 0 bases, with 5 bases separating them. Germline V gene data show CDR1 as SGHDT and CDR2 as YYEEEE. CDR3 sequence reads: CASSLEISTDTQYF. Written as DNA, the CDR3 is TGTGCCAGCAGCTTGGAAATAAGCACAGATACGCAGTATTTT.

The V gene is TRBV5-1, the J gene TRBJ2-7; D perhaps matches TRBD1 (6 bases). Germline values: CDR1 SGHRS, CDR2 YFSETQ. The CDR3 extends over 13 amino acids. The V end was cut by 4 bases, the J end by 1 base, with 9 bases between. In DNA form, the CDR3 reads TGCGCCAGCAGCCCCGGACAGTCCTACGAGCAGTACTTC. This encodes CASSPGQSYEQYF.